Below, 7 T cell receptor beta chains from the same sample are listed, as sequenced in a study of early T cells in non-severe SARS-CoV-2 infection. TCRdb processed the 5' RACE reads anew with MiXCR; each CDR3 protein has one entry. This repertoire shows about 35,000 distinct CDR3 sequences, about 6.3% found once; its top ten account for around 6.3%. The material sequenced was whole blood. Every receptor here comes from an adult who was a healthcare worker with PCR-confirmed SARS-CoV-2 infection or an uninfected control (not recorded which).

In its sample, this clonotype was seen a few times. This chain uses TRBV7-9 with TRBJ2-5; the D is unclear. Germline V gene data show CDR1 as SEHNR and CDR2 as FQNEAQ (reference sequence). The CDR3 is 12 amino acids. Trimming shortened V by 7 bases and J by 0 bases, and 6 bases separated the two germline ends. The CDR3 protein is CASNANQETQYF. The CDR3 nucleotides are TGTGCCAGCAACGCTAACCAAGAGACCCAGTACTTC.

In its sample, this clonotype was seen a few times. The chain has TRBV6-1 and TRBJ2-7; 7 nucleotides agree with TRBD1. V lost 4 bases to trimming and J lost 1 base; unmatched junction nucleotides: 7. The CDR3 is 15 residues long. Per the germline V gene, CDR1 is MNHNS and CDR2 is SASEGT. The CDR3 DNA reads as TGTGCCAGCAGTGCGGCCCGGGACAGTTCCTACGAGCAGTACTTC. It codes for CASSAARDSSYEQYF.

The chain couples TRBV4-2 to TRBJ2-1; D gene ambiguous. Trimming pared 0 bases from V and 6 bases from J, leaving 9 bases between. Germline V gene data show CDR1 as LGHNA and CDR2 as YNFKEQ. The CDR3 has 14 amino acids. For the CDR3, the DNA is TGTGCCAGCAGCCAAGATTTGGGCCTCAATGAGCAGTTCTTC. Its protein is CASSQDLGLNEQFF.

At least ten counts were recorded for this clonotype. The gene calls are TRBV4-2 and TRBJ2-3; TRBD2 matches 8 bases. CDR1 is LGHNA, CDR2 YNFKEQ, per germline. CDR3 size: 16 residues. Losses at the gene ends were 2 bases for V and 3 bases for J; bases not matched to a gene: 7. The CDR3 spells CASSQHKREWTDTQYF. The CDR3 DNA sequence: TGTGCCAGCAGCCAACATAAGCGGGAGTGGACAGATACGCAGTATTTT.

Many counts were recorded for this clonotype. The V and J genes are TRBV12-3 or TRBV12-4 and TRBJ1-1; D gene ambiguous. Trimming stripped 3 bases from V and 4 bases from J, with 9 bases between. There are 13 residues in the CDR3. CDR3 DNA: TGTGCCAGCAGTTTCCTCGGAGTCACTGAAGCTTTCTTT. This sequence encodes CASSFLGVTEAFF.

Ten or more counts support this clonotype. The J gene is TRBJ2-7, the V gene TRBV28; 8 positions match TRBD1. The length of the CDR3 is 13 residues. Losses at the gene ends were 7 bases for V and 5 bases for J; bases not matched to a gene: 7. The V gene's germline CDR1 is MDHEN and CDR2 SYDVKM. The chain's CDR3 is CASTGGAAHEQYF. In nucleotides, the CDR3 is TGTGCCAGCACAGGGGGCGCGGCCCACGAGCAGTACTTC.

This clonotype was found many times. The genes are TRBV12-3 or TRBV12-4 and TRBJ1-1; 8 bases fit TRBD1. V lost 7 bases to trimming and J lost 11 bases; unmatched junction nucleotides: 6. This CDR3 is 11 amino acids long. The CDR3 DNA follows: TGTGCCAGCACCCAGGGGGCGAGGGCTTTCTTT. Encoded protein: CASTQGARAFF.